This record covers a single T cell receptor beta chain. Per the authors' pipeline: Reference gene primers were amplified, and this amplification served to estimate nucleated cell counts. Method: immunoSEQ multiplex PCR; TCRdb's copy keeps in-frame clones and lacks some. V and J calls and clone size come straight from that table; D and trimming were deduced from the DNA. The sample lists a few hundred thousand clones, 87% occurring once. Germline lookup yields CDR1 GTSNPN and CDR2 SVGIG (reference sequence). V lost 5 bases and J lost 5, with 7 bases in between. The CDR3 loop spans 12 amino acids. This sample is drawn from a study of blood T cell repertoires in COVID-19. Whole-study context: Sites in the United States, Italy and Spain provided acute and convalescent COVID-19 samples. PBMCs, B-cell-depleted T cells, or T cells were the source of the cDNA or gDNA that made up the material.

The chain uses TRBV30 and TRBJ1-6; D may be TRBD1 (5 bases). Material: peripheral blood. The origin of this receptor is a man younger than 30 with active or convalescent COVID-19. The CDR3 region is CAWRQNNSPLHF. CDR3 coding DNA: TGTGCCTGGCGACAGAATAATTCACCCCTCCACTTT.